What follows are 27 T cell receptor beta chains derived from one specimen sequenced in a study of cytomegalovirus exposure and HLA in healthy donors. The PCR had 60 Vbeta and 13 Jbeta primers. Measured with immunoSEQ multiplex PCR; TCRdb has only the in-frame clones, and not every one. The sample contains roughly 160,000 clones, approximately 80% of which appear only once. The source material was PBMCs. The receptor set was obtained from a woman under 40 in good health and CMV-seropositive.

The CDR3 region is CASSWGTGYGYTF. The CDR3 coding sequence is TGTGCCAGCAGTTGGGGGACAGGGTATGGCTACACCTTC. V and J are TRBV28 and TRBJ1-2, with 9 bases aligning to TRBD1. The germline V gene encodes CDR1 MDHEN and CDR2 SYDVKM. V was clipped by 4 bases and J by 5 bases; unmatched bases: 2. The CDR3 is 13 residues long.

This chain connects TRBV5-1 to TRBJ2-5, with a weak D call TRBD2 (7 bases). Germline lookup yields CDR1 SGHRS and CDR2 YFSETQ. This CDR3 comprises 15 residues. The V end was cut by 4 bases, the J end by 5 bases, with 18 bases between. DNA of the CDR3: TGCGCCAGCAGCCCCGGTGGGGGGGCGAGGGAGACCCAGTACTTC. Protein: CASSPGGGARETQYF.

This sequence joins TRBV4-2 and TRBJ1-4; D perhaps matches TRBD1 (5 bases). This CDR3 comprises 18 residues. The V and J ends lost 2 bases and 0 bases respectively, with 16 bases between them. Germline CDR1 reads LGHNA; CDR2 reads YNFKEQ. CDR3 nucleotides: TGTGCCAGCAGCCAAAAACAGGAGTCGGGGGCAACTAATGAAAAACTGTTTTTT. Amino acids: CASSQKQESGATNEKLFF.

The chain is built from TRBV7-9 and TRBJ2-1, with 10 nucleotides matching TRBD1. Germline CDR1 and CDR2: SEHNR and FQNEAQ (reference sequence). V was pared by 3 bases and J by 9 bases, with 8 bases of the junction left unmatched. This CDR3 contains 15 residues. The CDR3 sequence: CASSFGTGASSEQFF. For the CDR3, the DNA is TGTGCCAGCAGCTTCGGGACAGGGGCCTCCAGTGAGCAGTTCTTC.

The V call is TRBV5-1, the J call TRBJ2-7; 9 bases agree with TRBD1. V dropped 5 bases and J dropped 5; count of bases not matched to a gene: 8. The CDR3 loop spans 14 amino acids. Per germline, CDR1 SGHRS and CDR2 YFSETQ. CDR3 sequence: CASRPTGGSHEQYF. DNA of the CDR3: TGCGCCAGCAGACCGACAGGGGGATCCCACGAGCAGTACTTC.

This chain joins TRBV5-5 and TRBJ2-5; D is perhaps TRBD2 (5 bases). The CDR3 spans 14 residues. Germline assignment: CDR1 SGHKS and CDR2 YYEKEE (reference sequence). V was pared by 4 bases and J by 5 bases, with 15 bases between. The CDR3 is CASSTGMSGETQYF. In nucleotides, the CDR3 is TGTGCCAGCAGCACGGGGATGAGTGGGGAGACCCAGTACTTC.

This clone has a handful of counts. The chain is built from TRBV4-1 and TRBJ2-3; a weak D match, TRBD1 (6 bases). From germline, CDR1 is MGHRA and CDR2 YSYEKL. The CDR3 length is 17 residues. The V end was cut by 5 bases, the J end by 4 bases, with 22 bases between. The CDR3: CASSNLGQRTKSDTQYF. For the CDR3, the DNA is TGCGCCAGCAGCAACCTCGGACAGAGAACAAAATCAGATACGCAGTATTTT.

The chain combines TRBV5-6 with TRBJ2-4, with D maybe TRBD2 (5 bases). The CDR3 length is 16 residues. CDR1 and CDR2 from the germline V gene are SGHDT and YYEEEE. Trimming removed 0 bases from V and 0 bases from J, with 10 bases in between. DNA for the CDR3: TGTGCCAGCAGCTTGGGACTCGGGAAAGCCAAAAACATTCAGTACTTC. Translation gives CASSLGLGKAKNIQYF.

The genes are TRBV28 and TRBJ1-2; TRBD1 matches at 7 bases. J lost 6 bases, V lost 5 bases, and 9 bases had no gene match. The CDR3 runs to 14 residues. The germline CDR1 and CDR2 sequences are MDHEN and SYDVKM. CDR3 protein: CASSPGQVYDGYTF. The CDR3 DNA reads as TGTGCCAGCAGTCCCGGACAGGTCTATGATGGCTACACCTTC.

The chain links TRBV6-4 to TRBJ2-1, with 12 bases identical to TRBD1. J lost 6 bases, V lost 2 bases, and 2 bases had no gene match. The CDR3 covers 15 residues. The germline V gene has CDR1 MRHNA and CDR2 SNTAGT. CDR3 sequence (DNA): TGTGCCAGCAGTGACGAGGGACAGGGGGCCAATGAGCAGTTCTTC. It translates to CASSDEGQGANEQFF.

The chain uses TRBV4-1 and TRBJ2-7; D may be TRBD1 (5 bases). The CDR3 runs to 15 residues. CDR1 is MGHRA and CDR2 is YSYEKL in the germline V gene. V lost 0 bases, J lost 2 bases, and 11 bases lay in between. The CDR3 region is CASSQEQETAYEQYF. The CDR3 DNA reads TGCGCCAGCAGCCAAGAGCAAGAGACAGCCTACGAGCAGTACTTC.

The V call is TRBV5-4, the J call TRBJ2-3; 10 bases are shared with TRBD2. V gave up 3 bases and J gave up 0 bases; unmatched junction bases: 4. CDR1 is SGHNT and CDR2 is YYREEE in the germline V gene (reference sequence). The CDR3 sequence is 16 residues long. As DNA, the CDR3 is TGTGCCAGCAGCTCAAAGACTAGCGGGAGCACAGATACGCAGTATTTT. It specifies CASSSKTSGSTDTQYF.

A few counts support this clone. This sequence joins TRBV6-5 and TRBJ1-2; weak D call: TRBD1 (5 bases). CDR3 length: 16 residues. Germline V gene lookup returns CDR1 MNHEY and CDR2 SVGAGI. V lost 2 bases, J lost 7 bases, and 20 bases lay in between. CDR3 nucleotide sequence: TGTGCCAGCAGTTACCCGACCCGAGGAGGGGCTAGTGGCTACACCTTC. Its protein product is CASSYPTRGGASGYTF.

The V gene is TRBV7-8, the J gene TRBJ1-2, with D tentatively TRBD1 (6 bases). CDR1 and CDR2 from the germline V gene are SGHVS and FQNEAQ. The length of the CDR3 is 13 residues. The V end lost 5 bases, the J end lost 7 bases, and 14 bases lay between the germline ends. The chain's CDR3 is CASSPETGSGYTF. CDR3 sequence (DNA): TGTGCCAGCAGCCCTGAAACAGGGTCTGGCTACACCTTC. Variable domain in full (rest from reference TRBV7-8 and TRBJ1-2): GAGVSQSPRYKVAKRGQDVALRCDPISGHVSLFWYQQALGQGPEFLTYFQNEAQLDKSGLPSDRFFAERPEGSVSTLKIQRTQQEDSAVYLCASSPETGSGYTFGSGTRLTVV.

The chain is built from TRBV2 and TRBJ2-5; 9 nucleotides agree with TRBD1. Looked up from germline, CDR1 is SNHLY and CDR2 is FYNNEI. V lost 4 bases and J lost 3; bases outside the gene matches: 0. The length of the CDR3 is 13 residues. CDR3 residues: CASSGTGEETQYF. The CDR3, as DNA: TGTGCCAGCAGTGGGACAGGGGAAGAGACCCAGTACTTC.

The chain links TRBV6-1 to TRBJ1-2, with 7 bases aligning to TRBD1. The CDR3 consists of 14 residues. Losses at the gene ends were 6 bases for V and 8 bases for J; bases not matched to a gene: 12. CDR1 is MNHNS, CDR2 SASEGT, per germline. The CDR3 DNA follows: TGTGCCAGCAGACCTACTGCAGGGGGTCGCGGCTACACCTTC. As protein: CASRPTAGGRGYTF.

The CDR3 DNA reads as TGCGCCAGCAGCCTCCTAGGGGGTAAGCAAATGGATACGCAGTATTTT. It codes for CASSLLGGKQMDTQYF. The chain couples TRBV4-1 to TRBJ2-3, with a possible D match to TRBD1 (6 bases). CDR1 and CDR2 (germline): MGHRA, YSYEKL. The V gene lost 4 bases and the J gene lost 6 bases, with 20 bases spanning the gap. The CDR3 length is 16 residues.

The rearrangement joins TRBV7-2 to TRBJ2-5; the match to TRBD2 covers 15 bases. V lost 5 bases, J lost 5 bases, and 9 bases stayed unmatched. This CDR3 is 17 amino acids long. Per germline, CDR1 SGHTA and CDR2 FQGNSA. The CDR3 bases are TGTGCCAGCAGCCCGGGACTAGCGGGGGGTCTAGGGGAGACCCAGTACTTC. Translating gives CASSPGLAGGLGETQYF.

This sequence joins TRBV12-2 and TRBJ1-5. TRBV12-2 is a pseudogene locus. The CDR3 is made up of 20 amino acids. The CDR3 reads CASRLAKWHYPTGSNQPQHF. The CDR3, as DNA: TGTGCAAGTCGCTTAGCGAAATGGCACTATCCAACGGGTAGCAATCAGCCCCAGCATTTT.

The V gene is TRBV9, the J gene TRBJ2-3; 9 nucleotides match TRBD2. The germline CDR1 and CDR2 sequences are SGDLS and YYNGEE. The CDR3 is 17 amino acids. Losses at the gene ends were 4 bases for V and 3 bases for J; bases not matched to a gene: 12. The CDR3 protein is CASSIGLAPWGTDTQYF. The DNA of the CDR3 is TGTGCCAGCAGCATCGGACTAGCGCCTTGGGGAACAGATACGCAGTATTTT.

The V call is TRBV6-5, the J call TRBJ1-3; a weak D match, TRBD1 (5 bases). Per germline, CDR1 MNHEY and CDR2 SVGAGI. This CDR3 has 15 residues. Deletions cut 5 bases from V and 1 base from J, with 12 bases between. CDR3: CASSRDYTSGNTIYF. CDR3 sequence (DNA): TGTGCCAGCAGTCGGGACTACACGTCTGGAAACACCATATATTTT.

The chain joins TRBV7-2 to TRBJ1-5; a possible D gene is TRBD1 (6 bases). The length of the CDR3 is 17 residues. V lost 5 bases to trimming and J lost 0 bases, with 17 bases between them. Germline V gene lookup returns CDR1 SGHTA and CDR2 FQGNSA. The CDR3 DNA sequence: TGTGCCAGCAGCGCTTTACAGGGCTCCTATAGCAATCAGCCCCAGCATTTT. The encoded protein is CASSALQGSYSNQPQHF.

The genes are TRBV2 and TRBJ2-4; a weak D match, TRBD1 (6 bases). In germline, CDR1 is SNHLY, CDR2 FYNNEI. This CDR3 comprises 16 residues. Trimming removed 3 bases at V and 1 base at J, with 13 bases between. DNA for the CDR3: TGTGCCAGCAGTGAGACGCAAACAGGGGCCAAAAACATTCAGTACTTC. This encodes CASSETQTGAKNIQYF.

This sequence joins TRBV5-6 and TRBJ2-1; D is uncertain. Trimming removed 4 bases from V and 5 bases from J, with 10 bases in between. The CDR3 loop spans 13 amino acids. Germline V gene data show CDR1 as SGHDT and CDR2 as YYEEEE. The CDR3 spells CASSPVSDNEQFF. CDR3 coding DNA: TGTGCCAGCAGCCCGGTATCCGACAATGAGCAGTTCTTC.

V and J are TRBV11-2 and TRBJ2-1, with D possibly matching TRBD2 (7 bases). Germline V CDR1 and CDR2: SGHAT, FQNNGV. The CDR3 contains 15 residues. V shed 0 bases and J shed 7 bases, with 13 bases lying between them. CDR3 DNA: TGTGCCAGCAGCTTAGAGGGAGGGGGGAGAAATGAGCAGTTCTTC. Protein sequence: CASSLEGGGRNEQFF.

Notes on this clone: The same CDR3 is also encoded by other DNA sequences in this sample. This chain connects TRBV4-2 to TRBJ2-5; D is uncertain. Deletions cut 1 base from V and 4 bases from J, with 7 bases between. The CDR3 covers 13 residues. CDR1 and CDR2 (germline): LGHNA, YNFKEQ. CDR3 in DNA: TGTGCCAGCAGCCAAGCGGCGGCAGAGACCCAGTACTTC. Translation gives CASSQAAAETQYF.

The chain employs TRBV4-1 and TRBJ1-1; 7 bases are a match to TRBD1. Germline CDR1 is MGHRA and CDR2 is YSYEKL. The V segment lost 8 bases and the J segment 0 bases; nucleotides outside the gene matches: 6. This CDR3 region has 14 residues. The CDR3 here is CASRKQGMNTEAFF. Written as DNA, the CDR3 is TGCGCCAGCCGCAAACAGGGGATGAACACTGAAGCTTTCTTT.